This section outlines one TCR beta chain sequence together with its context. Clones were sequenced by immunoSEQ multiplex PCR, and TCRdb holds only the in-frame ones, with some missing. The profile shows about 280,000 clones, approximately 90% of them singletons. The data were taken from a study of blood T cell repertoires in COVID-19. Background on the study: Samples of COVID-19 (acute and convalescent) were obtained from the United States, Italy and Spain.

The study drew participants aged roughly 18 to 89 years from 20 to 30 US areas. This CDR3 region has 16 residues. Germline lookup yields CDR1 MDHEN and CDR2 SYDVKM. J gave up 0 bases and V 3 bases, and 7 bases lay outside the gene matches. This clonotype was sampled from a woman aged 35 to 49 who had recovered from COVID-19. The V gene is TRBV28, the J gene TRBJ2-7; 8 bases align to TRBD2. Input material: PBMCs or T cells enriched from blood (not recorded which). Here the CDR3 reads CASSFQLRGVSYEQYF. DNA of the CDR3: TGTGCCAGCAGTTTTCAGTTGCGGGGGGTCTCCTACGAGCAGTACTTC.